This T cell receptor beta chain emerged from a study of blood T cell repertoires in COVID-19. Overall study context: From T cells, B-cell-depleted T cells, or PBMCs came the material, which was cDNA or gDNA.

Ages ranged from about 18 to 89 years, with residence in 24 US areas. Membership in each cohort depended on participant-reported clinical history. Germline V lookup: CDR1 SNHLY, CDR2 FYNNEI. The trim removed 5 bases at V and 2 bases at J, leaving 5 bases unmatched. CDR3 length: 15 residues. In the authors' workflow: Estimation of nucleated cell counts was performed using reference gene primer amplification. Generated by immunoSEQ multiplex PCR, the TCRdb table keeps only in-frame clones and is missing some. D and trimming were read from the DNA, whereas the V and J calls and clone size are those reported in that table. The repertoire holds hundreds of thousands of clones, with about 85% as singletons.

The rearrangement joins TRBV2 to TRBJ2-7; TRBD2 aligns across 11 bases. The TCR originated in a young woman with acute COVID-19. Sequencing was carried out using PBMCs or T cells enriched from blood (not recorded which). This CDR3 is CASSPSSGRPYEQYF. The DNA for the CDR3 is TGTGCCAGCAGTCCTTCTAGCGGGAGGCCCTACGAGCAGTACTTC. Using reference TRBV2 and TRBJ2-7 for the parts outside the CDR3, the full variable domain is EPEVTQTPSHQVTQMGQEVILRCVPISNHLYFYWYRQILGQKVEFLVSFYNNEISEKSEIFDDQFSVERPDGSNFTLKIRSTKLEDSAMYFCASSPSSGRPYEQYFGPGTRLTVT.